This T cell receptor (beta chain) was recorded in a study of blood T cell repertoires in COVID-19. Overall study: Acute-phase and convalescent COVID-19 samples originated in the United States, Italy and Spain. Nucleic acid was either cDNA or gDNA, and it came from T cells, B-cell-depleted T cells, or PBMCs.

In the study's own analysis: Amplification with reference gene primers provided the estimates of nucleated cell counts. Clones were sequenced by immunoSEQ multiplex PCR, and TCRdb holds only the in-frame ones, with some missing. The D gene and trimming were derived from the DNA, and the V and J assignments and clone size from that table. The sample records around 46,000 clones, around 85% being singletons. The length of the CDR3 is 13 residues. V gave up 2 bases and J gave up 4 bases, with 8 bases separating them. Germline V gene sequence: CDR1 SGDLS, CDR2 YYNGEE. The TCR was taken from a human donor in a cohort sampled during active COVID-19. The donor label of this sample is uncertain. Specimen: peripheral blood. This chain joins TRBV9 and TRBJ2-3, with D uncertain. The CDR3 sequence is CASSVEVPDTQYF. CDR3 nucleotide sequence: TGTGCCAGCAGCGTCGAGGTGCCAGATACGCAGTATTTT.